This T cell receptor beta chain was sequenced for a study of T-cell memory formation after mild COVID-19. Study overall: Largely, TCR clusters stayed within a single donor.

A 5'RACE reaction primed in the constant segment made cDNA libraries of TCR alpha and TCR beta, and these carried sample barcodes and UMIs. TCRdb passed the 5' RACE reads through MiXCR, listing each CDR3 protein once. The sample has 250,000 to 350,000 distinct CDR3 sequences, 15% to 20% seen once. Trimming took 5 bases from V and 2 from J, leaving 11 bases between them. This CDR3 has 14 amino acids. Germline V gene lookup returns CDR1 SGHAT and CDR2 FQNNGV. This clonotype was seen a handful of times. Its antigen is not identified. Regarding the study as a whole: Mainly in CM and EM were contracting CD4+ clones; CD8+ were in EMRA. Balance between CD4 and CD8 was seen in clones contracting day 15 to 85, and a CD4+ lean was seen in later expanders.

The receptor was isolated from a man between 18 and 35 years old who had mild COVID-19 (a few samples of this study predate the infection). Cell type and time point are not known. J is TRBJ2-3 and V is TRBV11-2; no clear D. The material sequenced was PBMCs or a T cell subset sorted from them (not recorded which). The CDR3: CASSPLGFTDTQYF. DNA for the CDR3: TGTGCCAGCAGCCCCCTCGGATTCACAGATACGCAGTATTTT.